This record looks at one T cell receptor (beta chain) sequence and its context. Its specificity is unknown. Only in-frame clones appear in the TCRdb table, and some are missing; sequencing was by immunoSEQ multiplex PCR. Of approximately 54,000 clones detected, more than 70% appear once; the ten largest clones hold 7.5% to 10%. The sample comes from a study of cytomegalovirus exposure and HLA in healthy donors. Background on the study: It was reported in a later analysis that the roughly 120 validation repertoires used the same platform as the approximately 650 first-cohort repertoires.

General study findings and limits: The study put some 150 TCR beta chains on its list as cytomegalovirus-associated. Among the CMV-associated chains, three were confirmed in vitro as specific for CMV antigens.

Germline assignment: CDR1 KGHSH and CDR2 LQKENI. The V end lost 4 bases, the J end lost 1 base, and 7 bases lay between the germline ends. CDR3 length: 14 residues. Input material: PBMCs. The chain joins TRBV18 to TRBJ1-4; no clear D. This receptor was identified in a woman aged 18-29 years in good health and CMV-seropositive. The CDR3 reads CASSHSETNEKLFF. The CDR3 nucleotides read TGTGCCAGCTCACATAGTGAAACTAATGAAAAACTGTTTTTT.